This T cell receptor (beta chain) was identified during a study of cytotoxic CD8 clonotypes in ibrutinib-treated CLL. This CDR3 has 13 residues. In germline, CDR1 is GTSNPN, CDR2 SVGIG (reference sequence). V was cut by 2 bases and J by 6 bases, with 11 bases left in between. TCRdb's copy holds only in-frame clones and misses some; the assay was immunoSEQ multiplex PCR. Of about 68,000 clones detected, 68% appear once; the ten largest clones hold 5.7%. The chain couples TRBV30 to TRBJ1-5, with unresolved D. This sequence originates from a human donor with chronic lymphocytic leukemia. Sequencing used PBMCs, obtained after 12 months of ibrutinib treatment. CDR3 nucleotide sequence: TGTGCCTGGAGTAGAGGGATTCGTCAGCCCCAGCATTTT. Its translation: CAWSRGIRQPQHF.